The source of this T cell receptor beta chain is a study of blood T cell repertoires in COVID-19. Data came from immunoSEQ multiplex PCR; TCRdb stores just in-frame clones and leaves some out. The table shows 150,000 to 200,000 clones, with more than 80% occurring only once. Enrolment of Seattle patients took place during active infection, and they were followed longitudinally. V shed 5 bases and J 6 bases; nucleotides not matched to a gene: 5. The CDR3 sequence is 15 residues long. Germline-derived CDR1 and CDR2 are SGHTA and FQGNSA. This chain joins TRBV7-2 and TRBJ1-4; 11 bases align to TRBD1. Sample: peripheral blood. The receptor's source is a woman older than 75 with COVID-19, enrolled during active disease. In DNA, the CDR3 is TGTGCCAGCAGCCCCGGACAGGGGGCACATGAAAAACTGTTTTTT. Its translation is CASSPGQGAHEKLFF.